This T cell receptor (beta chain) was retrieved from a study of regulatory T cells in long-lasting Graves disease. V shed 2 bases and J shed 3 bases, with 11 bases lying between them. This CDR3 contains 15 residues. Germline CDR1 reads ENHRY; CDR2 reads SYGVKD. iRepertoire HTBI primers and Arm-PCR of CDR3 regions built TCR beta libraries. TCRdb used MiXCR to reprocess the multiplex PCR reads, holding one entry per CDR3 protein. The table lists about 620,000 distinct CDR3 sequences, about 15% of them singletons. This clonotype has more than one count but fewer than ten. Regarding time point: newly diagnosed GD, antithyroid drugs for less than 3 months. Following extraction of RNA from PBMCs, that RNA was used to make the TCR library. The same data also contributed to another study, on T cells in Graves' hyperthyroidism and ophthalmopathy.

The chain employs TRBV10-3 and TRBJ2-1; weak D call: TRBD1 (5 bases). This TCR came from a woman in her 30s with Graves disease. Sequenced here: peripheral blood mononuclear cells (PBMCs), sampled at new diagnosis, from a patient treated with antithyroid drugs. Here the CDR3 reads CAISEEPGNYNEQFF. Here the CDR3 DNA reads TGTGCCATCAGTGAGGAACCAGGGAACTACAATGAGCAGTTCTTC.